Listed here are 15 T cell receptor beta chains from one sample, sequenced in a study of blood T cell repertoires in COVID-19. Sequencing was performed with immunoSEQ multiplex PCR; in TCRdb, only in-frame clones are kept and a portion is missing. The data contain some 95,000 clones, around nine tenths of them seen just once; the ten biggest clones take up 4.5%. Sequencing was carried out using peripheral blood. Receptors originate from a man between 70 and 80 years old with acute or convalescent COVID-19.

The chain employs TRBV9 and TRBJ1-1; D unclear. The CDR3 covers 13 residues. Trimming removed 3 bases from V and 0 bases from J, with 6 bases in between. Germline CDR1 reads SGDLS; CDR2 reads YYNGEE. The CDR3 reads CASSGQMNTEAFF. The CDR3, as DNA: TGTGCCAGCAGCGGGCAGATGAACACTGAAGCTTTCTTT.

The V gene is TRBV5-1, the J gene TRBJ1-1; 11 bases fit TRBD1. With 3 bases clipped from V and 5 bases from J, the junction kept 15 bases outside the gene matches. The CDR3 loop spans 18 amino acids. Germline CDR1 and CDR2: SGHRS and YFSETQ. CDR3 coding DNA: TGCGCCAGCAGCTCAGACTACGGACAGGGGGCAAGAAGGACTGAAGCTTTCTTT. Translating it yields CASSSDYGQGARRTEAFF.

This clone was seen more than once but under ten times. This chain joins TRBV12-1 and TRBJ2-7; the table's D call, TRBD1, was not checked against the DNA. TRBV12-1 is a listed pseudogene. The CDR3 is 15 residues long. The CDR3 DNA is TGTGCCAGCAGCTCCCTTTCCGGGACAGACTACGAGCAGTACTTC. Protein sequence: CASSSLSGTDYEQYF.

The genes are TRBV5-4 and TRBJ1-4; 8 bases line up with TRBD1. The CDR3 spans 15 residues. CDR1 and CDR2 from the germline V gene are SGHNT and YYREEE (reference sequence). V lost 0 bases to trimming and J lost 8 bases; unmatched junction nucleotides: 6. The CDR3 DNA is TGTGCCAGCAGCTTGGGGACAGGGTCTGGGGAAAAACTGTTTTTT. Translated: CASSLGTGSGEKLFF.

The chain has TRBV29-1 and TRBJ1-1, with 11 bases lining up with TRBD1. The junction had 5 bases not matched to a gene; V was cut back by 7 bases and J by 1 base. This CDR3 is built from 14 residues. CDR1 is SQVTM, CDR2 ANQGSEA, per germline. The CDR3 here is CSAGQGETNTEAFF. CDR3 DNA: TGCAGCGCGGGACAGGGGGAGACGAACACTGAAGCTTTCTTT.

This chain links TRBV27 with TRBJ2-2; perhaps TRBD1 as D (6 bases). Trimming pared 5 bases from V and 0 bases from J, leaving 13 bases between. There are 16 residues in the CDR3. Germline V gene sequence: CDR1 MNHEY, CDR2 SMNVEV (reference sequence). The chain's CDR3 is CASSPLDRANTGELFF. The DNA for the CDR3 is TGTGCCAGCAGTCCCCTGGACAGAGCGAACACCGGGGAGCTGTTTTTT.

CDR3 region: CASSLVTEDNEKLFF. CDR3 DNA: TGTGCCAGCAGCTTAGTAACGGAGGATAATGAAAAACTGTTTTTT. V is TRBV7-9 and J is TRBJ1-4; no definite D call. CDR3 length: 15 amino acids. CDR1 is SEHNR, CDR2 FQNEAQ, per germline (reference sequence). The V end lost 1 base, the J end lost 4 bases, and 10 bases lay between the germline ends.

The chain carries TRBV7-7 and TRBJ2-3; TRBD2 matches at 11 bases. J was trimmed by 2 bases and V by 5 bases; bases with no gene match: 6. CDR1 SSHAT and CDR2 FNYEAQ come from the germline V gene (reference sequence). This CDR3 contains 16 residues. The CDR3 loop reads CASSAGTSGTTDTQYF. Here the CDR3 DNA reads TGTGCCAGCAGCGCGGGGACTAGCGGAACCACAGATACGCAGTATTTT.

This clone was detected only once. The V gene is TRBV30, the J gene TRBJ1-1; D remains ambiguous. Germline CDR1 is GTSNPN and CDR2 is SVGIG (reference sequence). Trimming removed 5 bases at V and 1 base at J, with 17 bases between. The CDR3 runs to 15 residues. The CDR3 spells CAWAPLRVGNTEAFF. The CDR3 DNA follows: TGTGCCTGGGCCCCTCTGCGGGTCGGGAACACTGAAGCTTTCTTT. Using reference TRBV30 and TRBJ1-1 for the parts outside the CDR3, the full variable domain is SQTIHQWPATLVQPVGSPLSLECTVEGTSNPNLYWYRQAAGRGLQLLFYSVGIGQISSEVPQNLSASRPQDRQFILSSKKLLLSDSGFYLCAWAPLRVGNTEAFFGQGTRLTVV.

This clone was observed a few times. The J gene is TRBJ2-7, the V gene TRBV2; D gene unclear. The CDR3 contains 13 residues. Trimming left V 1 base short and J 4 bases short, with 8 bases between. The germline CDR1 and CDR2 sequences are SNHLY and FYNNEI. CDR3 bases: TGTGCCAGCAGTGAAGGGCACCCTTACGAGCAGTACTTC. Amino acids: CASSEGHPYEQYF.

This clone was counted ten times or more. This sample also contains other DNA sequences that code for the same CDR3. Here the CDR3 DNA reads TGCGCCAGCAGCTTGGGGAGGTCAGCTCAAGAGACCCAGTACTTC. It translates to CASSLGRSAQETQYF. This chain connects TRBV5-1 to TRBJ2-5, with D possibly matching TRBD2 (5 bases). The CDR3 runs to 15 residues. Germline-derived CDR1 and CDR2 are SGHRS and YFSETQ. Trimming removed 0 bases at V and 2 bases at J, with 11 bases between.

J is TRBJ2-7 and V is TRBV28; TRBD1 agrees at 10 bases. Germline V lookup: CDR1 MDHEN, CDR2 SYDVKM. This CDR3 is 17 amino acids long. V lost 4 bases, J lost 4 bases, and 13 bases stayed unmatched. CDR3: CASSYDRDRGFGYEQYV. CDR3 bases: TGTGCCAGCAGTTATGACCGGGACAGGGGATTCGGGTACGAGCAGTACGTC.

This chain connects TRBV6-5 to TRBJ2-7; 10 bases map to TRBD1. Germline-derived CDR1 and CDR2 are MNHEY and SVGAGI. The CDR3 is 15 amino acids. With 6 bases clipped from V and 3 bases from J, the junction kept 8 bases outside the gene matches. CDR3 residues: CASSREGTGVYEQYV. In DNA form, the CDR3 reads TGTGCCAGCAGCCGAGAGGGGACAGGGGTCTACGAGCAGTACGTC.

The chain has TRBV11-3 and TRBJ2-3; 7 bases match TRBD2. Germline CDR1 is SGHNT and CDR2 is YENEEA. CDR3 length: 15 amino acids. V shed 4 bases and J 5 bases; nucleotides not matched to a gene: 9. CDR3 coding DNA: TGTGCCAGCAGCTCCAGTGGGGGGGATATAGATACGCAGTATTTT. Amino acids: CASSSSGGDIDTQYF.

This chain connects TRBV5-4 to TRBJ2-1; 15 bases fit TRBD2. Trimming at V came to 4 bases and at J to 3 bases, leaving 11 bases not matched to a gene. CDR3 length: 19 amino acids. CDR1 is SGHNT, CDR2 YYREEE, per germline (reference sequence). The CDR3 DNA reads as TGTGCCAGCAGCGAGTGGCCGGGACTAGCGGGGGGCTTCTACAATGAGCAGTTCTTC. This encodes CASSEWPGLAGGFYNEQFF.